This T cell receptor beta chain was found in a study of blood T cell repertoires in COVID-19. Study-level information: The cDNA or gDNA used as material had been derived from T cells, B-cell-depleted T cells, or PBMCs.

The CDR3 consists of 14 residues. CDR1 SGHDT and CDR2 YYEEEE come from the germline V gene. V was shortened by 1 base and J by 2 bases, with 7 bases between the two germline ends. This table comes from immunoSEQ multiplex PCR, and its TCRdb copy is limited to in-frame clones, with some not included. Here the sample spans 150,000 to 200,000 clones, roughly three quarters being singletons. The TCR comes from a woman in her 50s with active or convalescent COVID-19. The sequenced sample consisted of peripheral blood. The chain combines TRBV5-6 with TRBJ2-1, with D perhaps TRBD1 (6 bases). The CDR3 DNA follows: TGTGCCAGCAGCTTGCAGGGGACCTACAATGAGCAGTTCTTC. Its protein product is CASSLQGTYNEQFF. The variable domain in full, completed from reference TRBV5-6 and TRBJ2-1, reads DAGVTQSPTHLIKTRGQQVTLRCSPKSGHDTVSWYQQALGQGPQFIFQYYEEEERQRGNFPDRFSGHQFPNYSSELNVNALLLGDSALYLCASSLQGTYNEQFFGPGTRLTVL.